This TCR beta chain is from a study of neurological immune-mediated disorders. The germline V gene encodes CDR1 DFQATT and CDR2 SNEGSKA (reference sequence). The CDR3 consists of 14 residues. V was pared by 3 bases and J by 5 bases, with 15 bases between. This clonotype was observed at least ten times. Its antigen is undetermined. With 10-nucleotide random UMIs, 5'RACE was used to make the cDNA. TCRdb used MiXCR to reprocess the 5' RACE reads, holding one entry per CDR3 protein. This sample has tens of thousands of distinct CDR3 sequences, with roughly 3.3% found just once. General study results and limits: Multiple sclerosis, the disease with the least TCR clonal expansion, fell below healthy controls, whereas HTLV-1-associated myelopathy showed the most. Across subjects, no CDR3 amino acid sequence appeared in expanded clones of more than one subject, a finding that suggested private repertoires in all groups.

The receptor comes from a woman in her forties or fifties with multiple sclerosis. The rearrangement joins TRBV20-1 to TRBJ2-3, with D perhaps matching TRBD1 (5 bases). Sequencing was performed on PBMCs. The CDR3 DNA is TGCAGTGCTAGGTCTTGGCAGGGTGAAGATACGCAGTATTTT. This gives the protein CSARSWQGEDTQYF.